This T cell receptor beta chain originates from a study of blood T cell repertoires in COVID-19. Study-wide background: From T cells, B-cell-depleted T cells, or PBMCs came the material, which was cDNA or gDNA.

Germline V gives CDR1 GTSNPN, CDR2 SVGIG (reference sequence). The CDR3 is 15 amino acids. Generated by immunoSEQ multiplex PCR, the TCRdb table keeps only in-frame clones and is missing some. The repertoire consists of roughly 160,000 clones, with roughly 80% occurring once and the leading ten covering roughly 3.5%. This receptor was taken from a woman in her sixties who had recovered from COVID-19. The chain carries TRBV30 and TRBJ2-5, with TRBD2 matching over 8 bases. The end of the DNA aligns better with TRBJ2-7, so the J call may be wrong. Sequencing input: PBMCs or T cells enriched from blood (not recorded which). The CDR3 nucleotides are TGTGCCTGGACCCGGGGTAGCGGGGCTTCCTACGAGCAGTACTTC. It encodes CAWTRGSGASYEQYF.